This TCR beta chain emerged from a study of T cell responses to AZD1222 COVID-19 vaccine. The assay was immunoSEQ multiplex PCR, and TCRdb's table has in-frame clones only and misses some. This sample carries approximately 150,000 clones, roughly 90% of them seen once, and the ten largest clones take 1.5% to 2%. V shed 0 bases and J shed 5 bases, with 8 bases lying between them. The CDR3 sequence is 14 residues long. Germline loops: CDR1 SGHAT, CDR2 FQNNGV. The sequenced sample was peripheral blood, obtained 28 days after the second AZD1222 dose. This chain links TRBV11-2 with TRBJ1-5, with no clear D. This TCR came from an adult who received the AZD1222 COVID-19 vaccine. In DNA form, the CDR3 reads TGTGCCAGCAGCTTAGATCGGACGGATCAGCCCCAGCATTTT. It encodes CASSLDRTDQPQHF.